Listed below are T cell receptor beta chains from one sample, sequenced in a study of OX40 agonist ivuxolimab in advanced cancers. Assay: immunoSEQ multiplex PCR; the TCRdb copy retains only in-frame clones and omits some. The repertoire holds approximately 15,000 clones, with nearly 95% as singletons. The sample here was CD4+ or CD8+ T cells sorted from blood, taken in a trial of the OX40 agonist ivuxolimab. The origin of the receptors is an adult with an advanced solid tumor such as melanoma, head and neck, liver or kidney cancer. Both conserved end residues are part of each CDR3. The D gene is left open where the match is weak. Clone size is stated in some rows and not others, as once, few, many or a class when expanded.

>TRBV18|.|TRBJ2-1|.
CASSPTPQGTYNEQFF
TGTGCCAGCTCACCAACACCACAGGGAACCTACAATGAGCAGTTCTTC
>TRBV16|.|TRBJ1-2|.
CASSQSSGDGYTF
TGTGCCAGCAGCCAATCGTCGGGGGATGGCTACACCTTC
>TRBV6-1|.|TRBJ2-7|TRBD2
CASREGAGAGPYEQYF
TGTGCCAGCAGGGAAGGGGCGGGAGCGGGTCCCTACGAGCAGTACTTC
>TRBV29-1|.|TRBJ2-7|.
CSVGGGGGEQYF
TGCAGCGTTGGAGGGGGAGGGGGCGAGCAGTACTTC
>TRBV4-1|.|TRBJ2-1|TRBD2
CASSQLAGVGHSYNEQFF
TGCGCCAGCAGTCAACTAGCGGGAGTGGGGCACTCCTACAATGAGCAGTTCTTC
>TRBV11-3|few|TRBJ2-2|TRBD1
CASLDRGDTGELFF
TGTGCCAGCCTCGACAGGGGGGACACCGGGGAGCTGTTTTTT
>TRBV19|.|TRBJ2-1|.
CASSIAFGLNEQFF
TGTGCCAGTAGTATAGCATTCGGGCTGAATGAGCAGTTCTTC
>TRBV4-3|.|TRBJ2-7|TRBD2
CASSQDRGDFYEQYF
TGCGCCAGCAGCCAAGATCGGGGGGACTTCTACGAGCAGTACTTC
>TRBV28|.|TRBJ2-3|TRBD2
CASSGPREAGTDTQYF
TGTGCCAGCAGTGGACCGCGGGAGGCGGGCACAGATACGCAGTATTTT
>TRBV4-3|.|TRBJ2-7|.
CASSQGTHSYEQYF
TGCGCCAGCAGCCAGGGGACACACTCCTACGAGCAGTACTTC
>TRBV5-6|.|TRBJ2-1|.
CASSPGGGQYNEQFF
TGTGCCAGCAGCCCGGGTGGGGGGCAGTACAATGAGCAGTTCTTC
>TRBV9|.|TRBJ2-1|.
CASSVSDYNEQFF
TGTGCCAGCAGCGTTTCGGACTACAATGAGCAGTTCTTC
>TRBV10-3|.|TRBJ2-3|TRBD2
CAIASGMSTDTQYF
TGTGCCATTGCTAGCGGGATGAGCACAGATACGCAGTATTTT
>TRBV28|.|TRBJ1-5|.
CASRTLGAGKENQPQHF
TGTGCCAGCAGGACCCTCGGGGCAGGTAAAGAGAATCAGCCCCAGCATTTT
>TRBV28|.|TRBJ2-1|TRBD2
CASSFSGAEQFF
TGTGCCAGCAGTTTTAGCGGGGCGGAGCAGTTCTTC
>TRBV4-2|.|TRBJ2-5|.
CASSQEQVRETQYF
TGTGCCAGCAGCCAAGAGCAAGTCAGGGAGACCCAGTACTTC
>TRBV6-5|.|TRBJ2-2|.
CASSTSNTGELFF
TGTGCCAGCTCTACTAGTAACACCGGGGAGCTGTTTTTT
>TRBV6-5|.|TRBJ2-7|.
CASSLRDPPVEQYF
TGTGCCAGCAGTCTCCGGGACCCACCGGTCGAGCAGTACTTC
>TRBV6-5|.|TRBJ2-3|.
CASSQKDTSTDTQYF
TGTGCCAGCAGTCAGAAGGACACTAGCACAGATACGCAGTATTTT
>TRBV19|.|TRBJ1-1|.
CASKRAGTEAFF
TGTGCCAGTAAAAGGGCAGGCACTGAAGCTTTCTTT
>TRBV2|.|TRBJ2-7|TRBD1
CASSGTGDYEQYF
TGTGCCAGCAGTGGGACAGGGGACTACGAGCAGTACTTC
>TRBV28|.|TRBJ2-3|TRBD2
CASSLLLAGSAGFRADTQYF
TGTGCCAGCAGTTTATTGCTAGCGGGATCGGCCGGGTTTAGGGCAGATACGCAGTATTTT
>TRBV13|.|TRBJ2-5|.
CASSPVSEETQYF
TGTGCCAGCAGCCCCGTCTCCGAAGAGACCCAGTACTTC
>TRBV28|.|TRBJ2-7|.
CAIRTQGKEYF
TGTGCCATCCGAACCCAGGGTAAGGAGTACTTC
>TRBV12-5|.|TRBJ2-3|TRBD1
CASGLPNTTGSDPQRTTDTQYF
TGTGCTAGTGGTTTGCCTAATACGACAGGGTCTGACCCCCAACGTACCACAGATACGCAGTATTTT
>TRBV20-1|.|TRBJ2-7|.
CSAEQAYEQYF
TGCAGTGCTGAACAGGCCTACGAGCAGTACTTC
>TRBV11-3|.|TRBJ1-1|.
CASSLRGGDAEAFF
TGTGCCAGCAGCTTAAGGGGCGGGGACGCTGAAGCTTTCTTT
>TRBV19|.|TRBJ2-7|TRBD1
CASSIDDRGYEQYF
TGTGCCAGTAGCATTGATGACAGGGGCTACGAGCAGTACTTC
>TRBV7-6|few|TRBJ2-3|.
CASSSEYGISTDTQYF
TGTGCCAGCAGCTCAGAATACGGAATTAGCACAGATACGCAGTATTTT
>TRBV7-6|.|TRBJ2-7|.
CASSLWISSYEQYF
TGTGCCAGCAGCTTATGGATTAGCTCCTACGAGCAGTACTTC
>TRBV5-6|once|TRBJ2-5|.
CASSLASWGTQYF
TGTGCCAGCAGCTTGGCGTCTTGGGGGACCCAGTACTTC
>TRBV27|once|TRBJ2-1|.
CASRPPGGGQFF
TGTGCCAGCAGACCCCCTGGGGGTGGGCAGTTCTTC
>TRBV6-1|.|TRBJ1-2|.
CASSEAKTYGYTF
TGTGCCAGCAGTGAAGCAAAGACTTATGGCTACACCTTC
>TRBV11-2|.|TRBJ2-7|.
CASSFGHFRDEQYF
TGTGCCAGCAGCTTCGGACACTTTCGGGACGAGCAGTACTTC
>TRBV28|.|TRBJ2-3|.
CASSFLMSDTQYF
TGTGCCAGCAGTTTTCTAATGTCAGATACGCAGTATTTT
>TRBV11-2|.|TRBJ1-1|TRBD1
CASSSALSQGSTEAFF
TGTGCCAGCAGTTCCGCCCTCTCACAGGGGAGCACTGAAGCTTTCTTT
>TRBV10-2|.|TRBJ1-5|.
CASSDRAQPQHF
TGCGCCAGCAGTGACAGGGCTCAGCCCCAGCATTTT
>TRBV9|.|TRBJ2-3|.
CASSVWESTDTQYF
TGTGCCAGCAGCGTCTGGGAATCCACAGATACGCAGTATTTT
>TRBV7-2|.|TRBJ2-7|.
CASSSEVFPYEQYF
TGTGCCAGCAGTTCAGAGGTCTTTCCCTACGAGCAGTACTTC
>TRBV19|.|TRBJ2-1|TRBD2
CASNSGTRTNEQFF
TGTGCCAGTAATTCCGGGACTAGGACTAATGAGCAGTTCTTC
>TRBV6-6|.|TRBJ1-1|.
CASGTGGSEAFF
TGTGCCAGCGGAACCGGGGGATCTGAAGCTTTCTTT
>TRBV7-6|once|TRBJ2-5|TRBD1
CASSLAVTGGQETQYF
TGTGCCAGCAGCTTAGCGGTGACAGGGGGCCAAGAGACCCAGTACTTC